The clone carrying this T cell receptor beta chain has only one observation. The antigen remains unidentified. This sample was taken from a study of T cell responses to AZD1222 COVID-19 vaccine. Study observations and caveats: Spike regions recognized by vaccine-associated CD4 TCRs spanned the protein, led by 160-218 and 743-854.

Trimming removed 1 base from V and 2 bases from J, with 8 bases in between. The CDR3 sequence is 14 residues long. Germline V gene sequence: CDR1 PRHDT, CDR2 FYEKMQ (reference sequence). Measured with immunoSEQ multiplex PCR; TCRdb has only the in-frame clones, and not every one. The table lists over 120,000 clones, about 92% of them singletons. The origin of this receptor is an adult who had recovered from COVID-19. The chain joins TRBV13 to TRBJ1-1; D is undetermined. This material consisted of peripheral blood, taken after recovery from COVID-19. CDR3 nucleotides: TGTGCCAGCAGCTTAGTTCCGGATAACACTGAAGCTTTCTTT. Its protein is CASSLVPDNTEAFF.